This T cell receptor beta chain originates from a study of T-cell memory formation after mild COVID-19. Many counts were recorded for this clonotype. Its antigen is unknown. One entry per CDR3 protein results from TCRdb running MiXCR on the 5' RACE reads. Of approximately 180,000 distinct CDR3 sequences listed, around 16% are singletons. CDR3 size: 14 residues. Germline V gene data show CDR1 as MGHDK and CDR2 as SYGVNS. Trimming took 6 bases from V and 1 from J, leaving 12 bases between them. General study results and limits: The appearance of some responding clones in pre-infection memory suggested that cross-reactive memory joined. Nothing confirmed that second-wave clones peaking on day 37 were specific for SARS-CoV-2. Among CD4+ contracting clones, most were CM and EM, and CD8+ ones EMRA.

This clonotype was obtained from an adult woman who had mild COVID-19 (a few samples of this study predate the infection). Cell type and time point are not known. The V and J genes are TRBV25-1 and TRBJ1-1; D remains ambiguous. Source material: PBMCs or a T cell subset sorted from them (not recorded which). In DNA form, the CDR3 reads TGTGCCAGCAGAAGGACGGCGGGGAACACTGAAGCTTTCTTT. Its protein is CASRRTAGNTEAFF.